The 18 T cell receptor beta chains in this list originate from one sample, sequenced in a study of cytomegalovirus exposure and HLA in healthy donors (dated by TCRdb to 2016 to 2017). The library was made by the immunoSEQ multiplex PCR assay. For the multiplex PCR, a mixture combining 60 forward primers for TCR Vbeta segments and 13 reverse primers for TCR Jbeta segments was used. Held by TCRdb, this immuneACCESS table contains in-frame sequences only and omits some clones. Under half of the omission traces to an unresolved V gene where checked; the cause of the rest is unknown. The sample table lists about 160,000 clones, around 85% of them with a count of one. The ten largest clonotypes hold 1% of the sample. The sequenced material came from PBMCs. The receptors were gathered from a boy aged 2 to 9 in good health and CMV-seronegative.

The rearrangement uses TRBV19 and TRBJ1-1, with D perhaps TRBD1 (6 bases). Germline values: CDR1 LNHDA, CDR2 SQIVND (reference sequence). The V and J ends lost 7 bases and 0 bases respectively, with 18 bases between them. This CDR3 has 16 amino acids. CDR3 coding DNA: TGTGCCAGTACCCTCCGCCCAACAGGGATGAACACTGAAGCTTTCTTT. Protein sequence: CASTLRPTGMNTEAFF.

The chain employs TRBV15 and TRBJ2-3; 9 nucleotides match TRBD1. The V gene end was trimmed by 2 bases and the J gene end by 4 bases; junction bases not matched to a gene: 7. The CDR3 is 16 amino acids. Per the germline V gene, CDR1 is LNHNV and CDR2 is YYDKDF (reference sequence). This chain's CDR3 is CATSRNTGTGSDTQYF. The DNA of the CDR3 is TGTGCCACCAGCAGAAATACCGGGACAGGGTCAGATACGCAGTATTTT.

V is TRBV7-8 and J is TRBJ2-2, with D possibly being TRBD2 (5 bases). The V end lost 5 bases, the J end lost 7 bases, and 14 bases lay between the germline ends. The CDR3 is made up of 14 amino acids. Germline V gene data show CDR1 as SGHVS and CDR2 as FQNEAQ. The DNA of the CDR3 is TGTGCCAGCAGCCCCTTAATAGGGAGCGGGGAGCTGTTTTTT. Protein: CASSPLIGSGELFF. Drawing the rest from reference TRBV7-8 and TRBJ2-2, the complete variable domain is GAGVSQSPRYKVAKRGQDVALRCDPISGHVSLFWYQQALGQGPEFLTYFQNEAQLDKSGLPSDRFFAERPEGSVSTLKIQRTQQEDSAVYLCASSPLIGSGELFFGEGSRLTVL.

The chain recombines TRBV27 with TRBJ2-7; no reliable D call. The CDR3 spans 14 residues. In germline, CDR1 is MNHEY, CDR2 SMNVEV (reference sequence). The V end lost 5 bases, the J end lost 2 bases, and 13 bases lay between the germline ends. The CDR3 DNA is TGTGCCAGCAGTAGGTGGGCAGGTCCCTACGAGCAGTACTTC. Its translation: CASSRWAGPYEQYF.

This chain uses TRBV29-1 with TRBJ2-5; 9 bases match TRBD1. The V segment lost 6 bases and the J segment 4 bases; nucleotides outside the gene matches: 6. CDR3 size: 13 residues. The V gene's germline CDR1 is SQVTM and CDR2 ANQGSEA. The CDR3 spells CSVEQGAGETQYF. CDR3 bases: TGCAGCGTCGAACAGGGGGCGGGAGAGACCCAGTACTTC. Using reference TRBV29-1 and TRBJ2-5 for the parts outside the CDR3, the full variable domain is SAVISQKPSRDICQRGTSLTIQCQVDSQVTMMFWYRQQPGQSLTLIATANQGSEATYESGFVIDKFPISRPNLTFSTLTVSNMSPEDSSIYLCSVEQGAGETQYFGPGTRLLVL.

V usage is TRBV7-9 and J usage is TRBJ2-1; the D gene is possibly TRBD1 (5 bases). Germline CDR1 reads SEHNR; CDR2 reads FQNEAQ (reference sequence). V lost 0 bases and J 5 bases, leaving 8 bases between the germline ends. This CDR3 region has 14 residues. The CDR3 reads CASSLALGDNEQFF. The DNA of the CDR3 is TGTGCCAGCAGCTTAGCGCTAGGGGACAATGAGCAGTTCTTC.

A word on this clone: The junction departs from germline at one end; a sequencing error may be responsible. The V call is TRBV7-9, the J call TRBJ1-1, with TRBD1 identical over 10 bases. Germline-derived CDR1 and CDR2 are SEHNR and FQNEAQ (reference sequence). The CDR3 runs 14 residues. The CDR3 region is CSSSSGQGDTEAFF. CDR3 sequence (DNA): TGTTCCAGCAGCTCAGGACAGGGGGACACTGAAGCTTTCTTT.

This chain's CDR3 is CASSPGAGGDNEQFF. CDR3 DNA sequence: TGTGCCAGCTCACCGGGAGCGGGAGGGGATAATGAGCAGTTCTTC. The chain employs TRBV18 and TRBJ2-1; TRBD2 matches at 10 bases. V shed 3 bases, J shed 7 bases, and the junction held 6 bases outside the gene matches. The CDR3 loop spans 15 amino acids. From germline, CDR1 is KGHSH and CDR2 LQKENI.

The sample holds a few counts of this clone. The CDR3 bases are TGTGCCAGCAGCTTAGGGGCGGGAGAGGCCTACAATGAGCAGTTCTTC. This sequence encodes CASSLGAGEAYNEQFF. The chain employs TRBV7-3 and TRBJ2-1, with 7 bases matching TRBD2. J lost 2 bases, V lost 2 bases, and 6 bases had no gene match. The CDR3 is 16 residues long. CDR1 and CDR2 from the germline V gene are SGHTA and FQGTGA.

V gene TRBV27 combines with J gene TRBJ1-5; 7 bases line up with TRBD1. Germline-derived CDR1 and CDR2 are MNHEY and SMNVEV (reference sequence). The CDR3 length is 13 residues. V gave up 6 bases and J gave up 2 bases; unmatched junction bases: 1. The CDR3 loop is CASSDRGNQPQHF. The CDR3 bases are TGTGCCAGCAGCGACAGGGGCAATCAGCCCCAGCATTTT.

The CDR3 loop is CAWSAGRSFPEAFF. CDR3 DNA sequence: TGTGCCTGGAGTGCAGGCAGATCGTTCCCTGAAGCTTTCTTT. This rearrangement joins TRBV30 to TRBJ1-1; D gene unclear. Germline CDR1 reads GTSNPN; CDR2 reads SVGIG (reference sequence). V lost 1 base and J 6 bases, leaving 15 bases between the germline ends. This CDR3 is built from 14 residues.

The gene calls are TRBV19 and TRBJ2-5; 9 bases fit TRBD1. V was pared by 5 bases and J by 4 bases, with 8 bases of the junction left unmatched. This CDR3 has 15 amino acids. Germline CDR1 LNHDA, CDR2 SQIVND (reference sequence). DNA of the CDR3: TGTGCCAGTAGTTCCCGGGACAGGGCGACAGAGACCCAGTACTTC. This codes for CASSSRDRATETQYF.

This sequence joins TRBV5-6 and TRBJ2-7, with TRBD1 matching over 8 bases. Trimming removed 4 bases from V and 7 bases from J; junction bases left unmatched: 13. In germline, CDR1 is SGHDT, CDR2 YYEEEE. There are 15 residues in the CDR3. The CDR3 DNA follows: TGTGCCAGCAGCCCTCAGGGGGCGACCTGGGAGGAGCAGTACTTC. It codes for CASSPQGATWEEQYF.

V gene TRBV2 combines with J gene TRBJ2-1; D might be TRBD2 (6 bases). The germline V and J ends were trimmed by 4 bases and 9 bases, with 16 bases remaining between them. The CDR3 runs 14 residues. The germline V gene has CDR1 SNHLY and CDR2 FYNNEI. CDR3 nucleotide sequence: TGTGCCAGCAGTGCTGGGGTCGGGGGTCCTGAGCAGTTCTTC. Protein sequence: CASSAGVGGPEQFF.

The V and J genes are TRBV28 and TRBJ2-6, with D uncertain. This CDR3 has 15 residues. Trimming stripped 1 base from V and 0 bases from J, with 4 bases between. From germline, CDR1 is MDHEN and CDR2 SYDVKM. The CDR3 loop is CASSLLLSGANVLTF. The DNA for the CDR3 is TGTGCCAGCAGTTTATTACTCTCTGGGGCCAACGTCCTGACTTTC.

The CDR3 loop reads CAWSGGQRDNEKLFF. In DNA, the CDR3 is TGTGCCTGGAGTGGTGGACAGCGAGATAATGAAAAACTGTTTTTT. The chain couples TRBV30 to TRBJ1-4; perhaps TRBD1 as D (6 bases). Germline loops: CDR1 GTSNPN, CDR2 SVGIG (reference sequence). This CDR3 has 15 amino acids. The V and J ends lost 1 base and 4 bases respectively, with 13 bases between them.

The gene calls are TRBV6-1 and TRBJ1-2; a weak D match, TRBD1 (6 bases). The CDR3 sequence is 13 residues long. CDR1 MNHNS and CDR2 SASEGT come from the germline V gene. V dropped 5 bases and J dropped 6 bases, with 13 bases sitting between them. CDR3 bases: TGTGCCAGCAGTCCCAGGGAGGGGGATGGCTACACCTTC. It specifies CASSPREGDGYTF.

This chain uses TRBV9 with TRBJ2-3, with 8 bases lining up with TRBD1. The CDR3 contains 16 residues. Germline values: CDR1 SGDLS, CDR2 YYNGEE. The trim removed 0 bases at V and 1 base at J, leaving 4 bases unmatched. The CDR3 nucleotides are TGTGCCAGCAGCGTAGGACAGGGGCGCGGCACAGATACGCAGTATTTT. This encodes CASSVGQGRGTDTQYF.